The next 6 T cell receptor beta chains were all read from a single sample in a study of regulatory T cells in long-lasting Graves disease. The authors built TCR beta libraries using iRepertoire HTBI primers and Arm-PCR of CDR3 regions. One entry per CDR3 protein results from TCRdb running MiXCR on the multiplex PCR reads. The repertoire holds about 430,000 distinct CDR3 sequences, 21% seen once, with 14% in the top ten. Sample time point: persistent/refractory GD, antithyroid drugs over 5 years with positive TRAb. Isolated PBMC RNA provided the starting material for the TCR library. The sample here was peripheral blood mononuclear cells (PBMCs), taken when the disease was refractory, from a patient treated with antithyroid drugs. These receptors were taken from a female donor with Graves disease.

In its sample, this clonotype was seen many times. This chain joins TRBV28 and TRBJ2-7; 8 bases agree with TRBD1. The ends lost 10 bases at V and 2 bases at J; junction bases unmatched: 10. The CDR3 sequence is 14 residues long. CDR1 and CDR2 from the germline V gene are MDHEN and SYDVKM. The CDR3 DNA reads TGTGCCACTCTTCGATTACAGGGGGCCTACGAGCAGTACTTC. This codes for CATLRLQGAYEQYF.

V is TRBV19 and J is TRBJ1-5; 8 bases map to TRBD1. This CDR3 is 18 amino acids long. V lost 5 bases, J lost 7 bases, and 19 bases stayed unmatched. CDR1 and CDR2 (germline): LNHDA, SQIVND (reference sequence). The CDR3 DNA is TGTGCCAGTAGTCCCCAGGGGGCCGGGACAGGTATCAGGCAGCCCCAGCATTTT. Protein product: CASSPQGAGTGIRQPQHF.

This clonotype was observed at least ten times. This chain connects TRBV11-2 to TRBJ2-3; TRBD2 might be the D (6 bases). Germline values: CDR1 SGHAT, CDR2 FQNNGV. Trimming cost V 3 bases and J 5 bases, with 18 bases left between them. This CDR3 has 16 residues. The CDR3 protein is CASSLGGSQAVDTQYF. CDR3 nucleotide sequence: TGTGCCAGCAGCTTGGGAGGATCTCAAGCTGTAGATACGCAGTATTTT.

This clonotype was recorded at least ten times. The rearrangement joins TRBV12-3 or TRBV12-4 to TRBJ1-3; TRBD1 agrees at 8 bases. V lost 3 bases and J lost 0; bases outside the gene matches: 4. This CDR3 region has 16 residues. CDR3 DNA: TGTGCCAGCAGTTTCTCCGGGACAGGCTCTGGAAACACCATATATTTT. This encodes CASSFSGTGSGNTIYF.

The chain is built from TRBV6-2 or TRBV6-3 and TRBJ1-2, with D tentatively TRBD1 (5 bases). The V and J ends lost 5 bases and 7 bases respectively, with 14 bases between them. Germline loops: CDR1 MNHEY, CDR2 SVGEGT. CDR3 length: 13 amino acids. CDR3 amino acids: CASSEAGGGGYTF. The CDR3 DNA reads TGTGCCAGCAGTGAAGCGGGGGGGGGTGGCTACACCTTC.

This clonotype was seen ten or more times. The chain joins TRBV15 to TRBJ2-7; D gene unclear. The CDR3 is made up of 13 amino acids. The germline V gene has CDR1 LNHNV and CDR2 YYDKDF (reference sequence). With 1 base removed from V and 5 bases from J, the gap between germline ends came to 9 bases. The CDR3 DNA is TGTGCCACCAGCAGAGGTGGACGCAACGAGCAGTACTTC. This codes for CATSRGGRNEQYF.